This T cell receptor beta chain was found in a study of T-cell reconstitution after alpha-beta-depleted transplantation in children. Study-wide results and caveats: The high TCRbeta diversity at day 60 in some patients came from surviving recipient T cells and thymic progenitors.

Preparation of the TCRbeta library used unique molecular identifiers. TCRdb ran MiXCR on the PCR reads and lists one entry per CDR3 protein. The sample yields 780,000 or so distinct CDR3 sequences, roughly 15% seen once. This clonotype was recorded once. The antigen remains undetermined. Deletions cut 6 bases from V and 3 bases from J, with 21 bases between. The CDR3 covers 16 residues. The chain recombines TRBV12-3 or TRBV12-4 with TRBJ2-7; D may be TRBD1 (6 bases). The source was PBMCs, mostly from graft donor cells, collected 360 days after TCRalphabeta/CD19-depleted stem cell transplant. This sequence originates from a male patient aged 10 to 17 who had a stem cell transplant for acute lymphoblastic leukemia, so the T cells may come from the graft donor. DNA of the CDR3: TGTGCCAGCAGCAGGTTAGGGGGAGTGGGATTCTACGAGCAGTACGTC. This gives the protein CASSRLGGVGFYEQYV.